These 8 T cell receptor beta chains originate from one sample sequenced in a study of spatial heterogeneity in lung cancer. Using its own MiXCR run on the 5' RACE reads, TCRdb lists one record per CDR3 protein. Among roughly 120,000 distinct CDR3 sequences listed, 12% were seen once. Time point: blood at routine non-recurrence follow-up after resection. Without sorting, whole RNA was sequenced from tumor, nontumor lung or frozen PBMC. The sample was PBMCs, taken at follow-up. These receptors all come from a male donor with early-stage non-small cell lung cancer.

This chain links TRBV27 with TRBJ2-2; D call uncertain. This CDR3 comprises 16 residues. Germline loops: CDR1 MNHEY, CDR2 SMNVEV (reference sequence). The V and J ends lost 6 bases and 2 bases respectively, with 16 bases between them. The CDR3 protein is CASSYLPPLNTGELFF. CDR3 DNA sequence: TGTGCCAGCAGCTACCTGCCCCCTCTCAACACCGGGGAGCTGTTTTTT.

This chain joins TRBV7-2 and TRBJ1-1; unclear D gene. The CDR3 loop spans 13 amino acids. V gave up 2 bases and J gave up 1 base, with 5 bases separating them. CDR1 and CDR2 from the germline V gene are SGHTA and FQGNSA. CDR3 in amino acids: CASSLRWNTEAFF. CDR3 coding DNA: TGTGCCAGCAGCTTAAGGTGGAACACTGAAGCTTTCTTT. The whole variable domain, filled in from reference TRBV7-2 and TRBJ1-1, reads GAGVSQSPSNKVTEKGKDVELRCDPISGHTALYWYRQSLGQGLEFLIYFQGNSAPDKSGLPSDRFSAERTGGSVSTLTIQRTQQEDSAVYLCASSLRWNTEAFFGQGTRLTVV.

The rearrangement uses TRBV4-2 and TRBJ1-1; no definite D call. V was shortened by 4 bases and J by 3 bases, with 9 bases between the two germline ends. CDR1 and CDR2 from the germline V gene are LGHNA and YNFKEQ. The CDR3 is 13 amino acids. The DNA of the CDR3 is TGTGCCAGCAGCCCCCGCAGCGACACTGAAGCTTTCTTT. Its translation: CASSPRSDTEAFF.

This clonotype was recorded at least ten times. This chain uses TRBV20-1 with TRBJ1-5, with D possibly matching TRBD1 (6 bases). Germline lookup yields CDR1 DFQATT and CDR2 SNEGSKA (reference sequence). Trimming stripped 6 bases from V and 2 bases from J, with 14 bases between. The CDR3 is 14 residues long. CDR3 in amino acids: CSAQRGAGNQPQHF. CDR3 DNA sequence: TGCAGTGCGCAGAGGGGGGCGGGCAATCAGCCCCAGCATTTT.

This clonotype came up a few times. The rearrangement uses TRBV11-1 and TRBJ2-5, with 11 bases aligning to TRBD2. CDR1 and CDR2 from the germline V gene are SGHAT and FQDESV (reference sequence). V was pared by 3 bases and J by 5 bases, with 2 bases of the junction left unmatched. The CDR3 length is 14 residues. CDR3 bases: TGTGCCAGCAGCTTTAGCGGGGGGGATGAGACCCAGTACTTC. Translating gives CASSFSGGDETQYF.

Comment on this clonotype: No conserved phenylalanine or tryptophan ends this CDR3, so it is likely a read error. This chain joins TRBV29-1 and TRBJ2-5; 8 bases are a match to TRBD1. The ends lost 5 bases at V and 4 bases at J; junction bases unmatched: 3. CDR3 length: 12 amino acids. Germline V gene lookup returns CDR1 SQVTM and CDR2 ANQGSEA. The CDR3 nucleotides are TGCAGCGTTCGGACAGGGAGAGAGACCCAGTACTCC. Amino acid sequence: CSVRTGRETQYS.

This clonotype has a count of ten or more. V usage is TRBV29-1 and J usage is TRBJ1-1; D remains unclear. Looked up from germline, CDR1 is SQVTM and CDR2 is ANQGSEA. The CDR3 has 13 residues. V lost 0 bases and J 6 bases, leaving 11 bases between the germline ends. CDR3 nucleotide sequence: TGCAGCGTTGAAGATCTAGGCAAAGCTGAAGCTTTCTTT. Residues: CSVEDLGKAEAFF.

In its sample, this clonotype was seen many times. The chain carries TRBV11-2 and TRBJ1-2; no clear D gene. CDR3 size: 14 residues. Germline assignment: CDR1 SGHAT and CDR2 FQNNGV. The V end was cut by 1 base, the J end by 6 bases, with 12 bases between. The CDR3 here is CASSLGRRSDGYTF. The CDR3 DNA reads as TGTGCCAGCAGCTTAGGGCGACGGAGCGATGGCTACACCTTC.